One sample yielded the 31 T cell receptor beta chains listed below, sequenced in a study of response to subunit inactivated influenza vaccine. In TCRdb, the RT-PCR reads were re-called with MiXCR into one record per CDR3 protein. The table lists approximately 730,000 distinct CDR3 sequences, approximately 13% of them singletons. The sequencing used PBMCs from blood, collected 14 to 15 days before vaccination. The source of these receptors is a man over 45 who received an inactivated influenza vaccine.

Turning to this clonotype: With a much larger clone just one base away, this may be a read error. The CDR3 does not end in the conserved phenylalanine or tryptophan, so this is likely a read error. V gene TRBV20-1 combines with J gene TRBJ2-1; 8 bases align to TRBD2. Germline V gene sequence: CDR1 DFQATT, CDR2 SNEGSKA (reference sequence). Germline trimming cut 6 bases from V and 8 bases from J; bases unmatched to any gene: 15. The CDR3 is 15 amino acids. CDR3 in amino acids: CSANRRNGRAYEQFS. The CDR3 coding sequence is TGCAGTGCGAACCGGCGAAACGGGAGGGCCTATGAGCAGTTCTCC.

This clonotype was found many times. Mismatch with germline at one junction end may stem from a read error. The V gene is TRBV5-1, the J gene TRBJ2-2, with unresolved D. The CDR3 sequence is 13 residues long. CDR1 SGHRS and CDR2 YFSETQ come from the germline V gene. In DNA, the CDR3 is TGTGCCAGCAGCTTACAAGGGACCGGGGAGCTGTTTTTT. Translated, it gives CASSLQGTGELFF.

In its sample, this clonotype was seen a few times. V is TRBV13 and J is TRBJ2-3, with D hard to call. Trimming stripped 5 bases from V and 3 bases from J, with 12 bases between. The CDR3 sequence is 14 residues long. The germline V gene encodes CDR1 PRHDT and CDR2 FYEKMQ (reference sequence). CDR3 DNA sequence: TGTGCCAGCAGCCCCTACGGAAGGACAGATACGCAGTATTTT. Residues: CASSPYGRTDTQYF. The whole variable domain, filled in from reference TRBV13 and TRBJ2-3, reads AAGVIQSPRHLIKEKRETATLKCYPIPRHDTVYWYQQGPGQDPQFLISFYEKMQSDKGSIPDRFSAQQFSDYHSELNMSSLELGDSALYFCASSPYGRTDTQYFGPGTRLTVL.

Concerning this clonotype: Given a much more abundant clone one base away, this may be a read error. The chain links TRBV10-3 to TRBJ2-5, with 10 bases lining up with TRBD2. The length of the CDR3 is 15 residues. Germline CDR1 and CDR2: ENHRY and SYGVKD. The CDR3 protein is CAFRPGLANQETQYF. The CDR3 nucleotides are TGTGCCTTCAGGCCGGGACTAGCGAACCAAGAGACCCAGTACTTC.

Many counts were recorded for this clonotype. The chain carries TRBV20-1 and TRBJ1-1, with TRBD1 matching 11 bases. Trimming took 4 bases from V and 3 from J; bases not matched to a gene: 13. The CDR3 has 17 amino acids. Germline loops: CDR1 DFQATT, CDR2 SNEGSKA (reference sequence). For the CDR3, the DNA is TGCAGTGCTAATCGGGACAGGGGGAGTATAGTATACACTGAAGCTTTCTTT. Translated, it gives CSANRDRGSIVYTEAFF.

This clonotype was observed at least ten times. The rearrangement uses TRBV7-9 and TRBJ2-1, with 14 bases aligning to TRBD2. V dropped 5 bases and J dropped 7; count of bases not matched to a gene: 7. This CDR3 contains 16 residues. The germline V gene has CDR1 SEHNR and CDR2 FQNEAQ (reference sequence). The CDR3 reads CASSPGTSGRGNEQFF. The CDR3 DNA sequence: TGTGCCAGCAGCCCCGGGACTAGCGGGAGAGGTAATGAGCAGTTCTTC.

The chain employs TRBV29-1 and TRBJ2-1, with D perhaps matching TRBD2 (6 bases). V was clipped by 8 bases and J by 5 bases, with 16 bases between them. CDR3 length: 13 residues. Per germline, CDR1 SQVTM and CDR2 ANQGSEA. The CDR3 reads CSFWREVNNEQFF. The CDR3 DNA is TGCAGCTTTTGGAGGGAGGTTAACAATGAGCAGTTCTTC.

V is TRBV6-2 or TRBV6-3 and J is TRBJ2-3, with D possibly matching TRBD2 (5 bases). The CDR3 is 14 residues long. V was clipped by 6 bases and J by 2 bases, with 12 bases between them. Germline V gene lookup returns CDR1 MNHEY and CDR2 SVGEGT. Here the CDR3 reads CASSIIATTDTQYF. The CDR3 bases are TGTGCCAGCAGCATAATAGCGACCACAGATACGCAGTATTTT.

This clonotype was counted only a few times. This chain links TRBV7-7 with TRBJ2-5; 9 positions agree with TRBD1. With V trimmed by 5 bases and J by 4 bases, 5 bases remained unmatched. Germline CDR1 reads SSHAT; CDR2 reads FNYEAQ (reference sequence). The CDR3 is made up of 14 amino acids. The DNA of the CDR3 is TGTGCCAGCAGCACAGGACAGGGGACAGAGACCCAGTACTTC. Its translation is CASSTGQGTETQYF.

V is TRBV20-1 and J is TRBJ2-5; 7 bases map to TRBD1. Germline CDR1 DFQATT, CDR2 SNEGSKA (reference sequence). The trim removed 6 bases at V and 1 base at J, leaving 8 bases unmatched. The CDR3 runs 14 residues. This CDR3 is CSASKGTAQETQYF. The CDR3 DNA reads as TGCAGTGCCAGTAAAGGGACAGCCCAAGAGACCCAGTACTTC.

V is TRBV28 and J is TRBJ2-7, with D possibly matching TRBD2 (5 bases). Germline V gene data show CDR1 as MDHEN and CDR2 as SYDVKM. This CDR3 contains 15 residues. V lost 3 bases to trimming and J lost 2 bases, with 14 bases between them. In DNA, the CDR3 is TGTGCCAGCAGTTTCAAGGACGGAGGAGCCTACGAGCAGTACTTC. Protein product: CASSFKDGGAYEQYF.

This clonotype appeared many times. This chain joins TRBV28 and TRBJ1-4; no clear D gene. The germline V gene has CDR1 MDHEN and CDR2 SYDVKM. There are 14 residues in the CDR3. The V and J ends lost 5 bases and 10 bases respectively, with 17 bases between them. This CDR3 reads CASSTSDAVRKLFF. The CDR3 DNA sequence: TGTGCCAGCAGTACATCAGACGCTGTAAGAAAACTGTTTTTT.

This chain links TRBV15 with TRBJ2-1; 9 bases map to TRBD2. The CDR3 loop spans 15 amino acids. V gave up 0 bases and J gave up 6 bases; unmatched junction bases: 3. In germline, CDR1 is LNHNV, CDR2 YYDKDF (reference sequence). The CDR3 coding sequence is TGTGCCACCAGCAGAGATGGTAGCGGGGGCAATGAGCAGTTCTTC. Translated, it gives CATSRDGSGGNEQFF.

The rearrangement uses TRBV6-4 and TRBJ1-6, with D unresolved. V dropped 0 bases and J dropped 10 bases, with 10 bases sitting between them. CDR3 size: 14 residues. In germline, CDR1 is MRHNA, CDR2 SNTAGT. CDR3 loop: CASSDSGNGSPLHF. Written as DNA, the CDR3 is TGTGCCAGCAGTGACTCGGGAAACGGGTCACCCCTCCACTTT.

This chain uses TRBV14 with TRBJ2-3, with D uncertain. The CDR3 contains 16 residues. Per the germline V gene, CDR1 is SGHDN and CDR2 is FVKESK. The V end was cut by 1 base, the J end by 0 bases, with 11 bases between. For the CDR3, the DNA is TGTGCCAGCAGCCAAGGCTTGCTCTCTAGCACAGATACGCAGTATTTT. Its translation is CASSQGLLSSTDTQYF.

This clonotype was seen more than once but under ten times. The chain has TRBV20-1 and TRBJ1-1, with D unresolved. The V and J ends lost 0 bases and 2 bases respectively, with 13 bases between them. The CDR3 runs 15 residues. Germline CDR1 DFQATT, CDR2 SNEGSKA (reference sequence). The CDR3 reads CSARDDRSFNTEAFF. DNA of the CDR3: TGCAGTGCTAGAGATGATAGGTCCTTTAACACTGAAGCTTTCTTT.

Only a few counts were recorded for this clonotype. The gene calls are TRBV6-1 and TRBJ2-2; no definite D call. Trimming removed 8 bases from V and 0 bases from J, with 7 bases in between. The CDR3 runs to 13 residues. CDR1 is MNHNS and CDR2 is SASEGT in the germline V gene. For the CDR3, the DNA is TGTGCCAGCCGCTGGGCGAACACCGGGGAGCTGTTTTTT. Its protein is CASRWANTGELFF.

Only a few counts were recorded for this clonotype. The J gene is TRBJ2-1, the V gene TRBV20-1, with TRBD2 matching 7 bases. V gave up 5 bases and J gave up 2 bases; unmatched junction bases: 6. CDR3 length: 14 residues. Germline V gene lookup returns CDR1 DFQATT and CDR2 SNEGSKA (reference sequence). The CDR3 protein is CSAPIAGTYNEQFF. The DNA of the CDR3 is TGCAGTGCTCCTATAGCGGGTACCTACAATGAGCAGTTCTTC.

The rearrangement links TRBV7-6 to TRBJ2-1, with D hard to call. With 0 bases removed from V and 9 bases from J, the gap between germline ends came to 15 bases. This CDR3 has 15 residues. The germline V gene encodes CDR1 SGHVS and CDR2 FNYEAQ. The DNA of the CDR3 is TGTGCCAGCAGCTTAGCGGATTTTGTAGGCGGTGAGCAGTTCTTC. Translated: CASSLADFVGGEQFF.

This chain joins TRBV7-2 and TRBJ2-7, with TRBD1 matching over 8 bases. The CDR3 loop spans 17 amino acids. The trim removed 5 bases at V and 2 bases at J, leaving 14 bases unmatched. Germline assignment: CDR1 SGHTA and CDR2 FQGNSA. The CDR3 DNA is TGTGCCAGCAGCGGACTCGGTAGACAGGGGTTAACCTACGAGCAGTACTTC. It specifies CASSGLGRQGLTYEQYF.

This clonotype was detected a few times. The chain carries TRBV3-1 and TRBJ2-1; either TRBD1 or TRBD2 may supply D (6 bases each). With 5 bases removed from V and 0 bases from J, the gap between germline ends came to 14 bases. The CDR3 loop spans 16 amino acids. Germline CDR1 LGHDT, CDR2 YNNKEL (reference sequence). CDR3 coding DNA: TGTGCCAGCAGCACGACAACGGGGGCCTCCTACAATGAGCAGTTCTTC. Its protein is CASSTTTGASYNEQFF.

This clonotype was counted many times. V and J are TRBV12-3 or TRBV12-4 and TRBJ1-2; 8 bases match TRBD1. Germline trimming cut 6 bases from V and 6 bases from J; bases unmatched to any gene: 18. This CDR3 contains 17 residues. This chain's CDR3 is CASSRSETGGSRHGYTF. The DNA of the CDR3 is TGTGCCAGCAGCCGTAGCGAAACAGGGGGATCTCGCCATGGCTACACCTTC.

This clonotype has more than one count but fewer than ten. This rearrangement joins TRBV2 to TRBJ2-7; the match to TRBD1 covers 9 bases. The CDR3 runs 14 residues. The V and J ends lost 3 bases and 5 bases, in that order; junction bases with no gene match: 5. Germline CDR1 reads SNHLY; CDR2 reads FYNNEI. The CDR3 loop is CASSEGQGIDEQYF. CDR3 DNA sequence: TGTGCCAGCAGTGAGGGACAGGGAATTGACGAGCAGTACTTC.

The chain combines TRBV7-9 with TRBJ2-7; D is undetermined. The length of the CDR3 is 15 residues. Germline V gives CDR1 SEHNR, CDR2 FQNEAQ (reference sequence). The V end was cut by 1 base, the J end by 3 bases, with 13 bases between. This chain's CDR3 is CASSLGYGAVYEQYF. CDR3 nucleotide sequence: TGTGCCAGCAGCTTAGGCTATGGTGCGGTCTACGAGCAGTACTTC.

This clonotype came up a few times. The chain is built from TRBV4-3 and TRBJ2-3, with TRBD2 matching 12 bases. Trimming took 0 bases from V and 8 from J; bases not matched to a gene: 6. The CDR3 runs 16 residues. Germline V lookup: CDR1 LGHNA, CDR2 YSLEER. The CDR3 bases are TGCGCCAGCAGCCAAGATACTAGCGGGGGGTCGGGTACGCAGTATTTT. Translated, it gives CASSQDTSGGSGTQYF.

This clonotype was counted between two and nine times. V usage is TRBV20-1 and J usage is TRBJ2-3; D gene uncertain. The CDR3 runs 14 residues. Germline V lookup: CDR1 DFQATT, CDR2 SNEGSKA (reference sequence). V dropped 3 bases and J dropped 1 base, with 11 bases sitting between them. CDR3 DNA sequence: TGCAGTGCTAGGGCGCATCTCCGCACAGATACGCAGTATTTT. Encoded protein: CSARAHLRTDTQYF.

V is TRBV5-5 and J is TRBJ2-7; 9 bases agree with TRBD1. V trimming: 4 bases; J trimming: 3 bases; junction bases outside the gene matches: 11. CDR1 is SGHKS and CDR2 is YYEKEE in the germline V gene (reference sequence). The CDR3 length is 16 residues. CDR3 amino acids: CASSRTGAEGNYEQYF. CDR3 sequence (DNA): TGTGCCAGCAGCAGGACAGGGGCCGAAGGGAACTACGAGCAGTACTTC.

This clonotype occurred a few times. This chain connects TRBV12-3 or TRBV12-4 to TRBJ1-1; possible D gene TRBD1, 5 bases. Trimming shortened V by 4 bases and J by 8 bases, and 17 bases separated the two germline ends. The CDR3 has 14 residues. The CDR3 is CASSSGTAGGEAFF. The DNA of the CDR3 is TGTGCCAGCAGTTCCGGGACGGCCGGGGGAGAAGCTTTCTTT.

Note on this clonotype: One end of the junction varies from germline; a read error may be responsible. This chain connects TRBV9 to TRBJ2-3; no reliable D call. This CDR3 comprises 16 residues. The germline CDR1 and CDR2 sequences are SGDLS and YYNGEE. This CDR3 reads CASSSGLQIVTDMQYF. DNA of the CDR3: TGTGCCAGCAGCTCGGGTCTACAAATAGTCACAGATATGCAGTATTTT.

This clonotype was seen ten or more times. This rearrangement joins TRBV10-3 to TRBJ1-2, with no clear D. Deletions cut 5 bases from V and 2 bases from J, with 9 bases between. This CDR3 is 13 amino acids long. Germline loops: CDR1 ENHRY, CDR2 SYGVKD. The CDR3 region has the DNA TGTGCCATCAGTCTGACACCAAACTATGGCTACACCTTC. It encodes CAISLTPNYGYTF.

Of note for this clonotype: This sequence may be a read error, since a much larger clone differs from it by one base. The chain carries TRBV12-3 or TRBV12-4 and TRBJ2-7; D unclear. The CDR3 totals 13 residues. Deletions cut 6 bases from V and 4 bases from J, with 13 bases between. The CDR3 region has the DNA TGTGCCAGCAGCCTTCAGCAAAAATACGAGCAGTACTTC. It encodes CASSLQQKYEQYF.